The 27 T cell receptor beta chains given below trace back to one sample, sequenced in a study of T-cell memory formation after mild COVID-19. TCRdb redid the calling of the 5' RACE reads with MiXCR, one entry per CDR3 protein. The sample lists roughly 110,000 distinct CDR3 sequences, over 13% occurring once. The sample was PBMCs or a T cell subset sorted from them (not recorded which). The origin of the receptors is a man aged 18 to 30 who had mild COVID-19 (a few samples of this study predate the infection). Cell type and time point are not known.

This clonotype was observed many times. The V gene is TRBV6-1, the J gene TRBJ1-1; TRBD1 is a possible D gene (6 bases). The CDR3 is 14 residues long. V shed 7 bases and J shed 1 base, with 13 bases lying between them. CDR1 is MNHNS, CDR2 SASEGT, per germline. The CDR3 sequence: CASIYRVTNTEAFF. CDR3 coding DNA: TGTGCCAGCATCTACAGGGTAACGAACACTGAAGCTTTCTTT.

This clonotype came up many times. The chain recombines TRBV29-1 with TRBJ2-5, with D unresolved. This CDR3 comprises 14 residues. Per the germline V gene, CDR1 is SQVTM and CDR2 is ANQGSEA. Trimming removed 0 bases at V and 5 bases at J, with 13 bases between. The CDR3 DNA follows: TGCAGCGTTGAAGATCCTACGGGCTGGGAGACCCAGTACTTC. It codes for CSVEDPTGWETQYF.

This chain links TRBV20-1 with TRBJ1-3; TRBD1 matches 9 bases. V lost 1 base and J lost 0; bases outside the gene matches: 4. This CDR3 region has 16 residues. Germline loops: CDR1 DFQATT, CDR2 SNEGSKA (reference sequence). CDR3 protein: CSARGGTGLSGNTIYF. Written as DNA, the CDR3 is TGCAGTGCTAGAGGAGGGACAGGGCTCTCTGGAAACACCATATATTTT.

The CDR3 here is CASSTRTSGDYNEQFF. The CDR3 DNA is TGCGCCAGCAGCACAAGGACTAGCGGGGACTACAATGAGCAGTTCTTC. This chain joins TRBV5-1 and TRBJ2-1, with 12 positions matching TRBD2. The CDR3 runs 16 residues. CDR1 and CDR2 from the germline V gene are SGHRS and YFSETQ. The ends lost 4 bases at V and 3 bases at J; junction bases unmatched: 5.

The chain has TRBV10-3 and TRBJ2-1; D possibly corresponds to TRBD2 (6 bases). The CDR3 loop spans 14 amino acids. Germline CDR1 and CDR2: ENHRY and SYGVKD. The V end was cut by 3 bases, the J end by 4 bases, with 10 bases between. CDR3 nucleotides: TGTGCCATCAGTGATGGGGACTCATACAATGAGCAGTTCTTC. Translated, it gives CAISDGDSYNEQFF.

This clonotype was seen a handful of times. The chain couples TRBV19 to TRBJ2-2; unclear D gene. The CDR3 length is 16 residues. Germline loops: CDR1 LNHDA, CDR2 SQIVND (reference sequence). V was trimmed by 5 bases and J by 0 bases, leaving 13 bases between them. As DNA, the CDR3 is TGTGCCAGTAGTGCACCGGGCACGGCGAACACCGGGGAGCTGTTTTTT. Translating it yields CASSAPGTANTGELFF.

The gene calls are TRBV12-3 or TRBV12-4 and TRBJ2-7; the D gene could be TRBD1 or TRBD2 (5 bases each). The CDR3 contains 13 residues. V was shortened by 5 bases and J by 4 bases, with 12 bases between the two germline ends. DNA for the CDR3: TGTGCCAGCAGTAGGGACGAAAAATACGAGCAGTACTTC. This gives the protein CASSRDEKYEQYF.

The V and J genes are TRBV7-6 and TRBJ2-3, with 13 bases lining up with TRBD2. V was clipped by 4 bases and J by 4 bases; unmatched bases: 5. The CDR3 is 16 amino acids. Germline loops: CDR1 SGHVS, CDR2 FNYEAQ. The CDR3 spells CASSSRLAGGSDTQYF. CDR3 coding DNA: TGTGCCAGCAGCTCCCGACTAGCGGGGGGTTCAGATACGCAGTATTTT.

The chain carries TRBV4-1 and TRBJ2-2; no definite D call. There are 15 residues in the CDR3. Germline V CDR1 and CDR2: MGHRA, YSYEKL. Trimming stripped 4 bases from V and 1 base from J, with 10 bases between. The CDR3 nucleotides read TGCGCCAGCAGCCCCTTTTTAGGGAACACCGGGGAGCTGTTTTTT. Its translation: CASSPFLGNTGELFF.

The chain has TRBV7-2 and TRBJ2-7; no clear D. Germline lookup yields CDR1 SGHTA and CDR2 FQGNSA. The V gene lost 4 bases and the J gene lost 7 bases, with 14 bases spanning the gap. CDR3 length equals 13 residues. The CDR3, as DNA: TGTGCCAGCAGCTCCGCGGCCCCGGGTGAGCAGTACTTC. Amino acids: CASSSAAPGEQYF.

The rearrangement uses TRBV6-2 or TRBV6-3 and TRBJ2-7, with 7 bases identical to TRBD1. The CDR3 sequence is 14 residues long. V was pared by 2 bases and J by 6 bases, with 7 bases of the junction left unmatched. Germline CDR1 and CDR2: MNHEY and SVGEGT. As DNA, the CDR3 is TGTGCCAGCAGTTACGTAAGAAACAGGGGCGAGCAGTACGTC. Translating gives CASSYVRNRGEQYV.

The chain uses TRBV5-1 and TRBJ2-1, with 11 bases that match TRBD2. The germline V gene has CDR1 SGHRS and CDR2 YFSETQ. V lost 4 bases to trimming and J lost 11 bases; unmatched junction nucleotides: 11. The CDR3 has 15 residues. The CDR3: CASSRDSGLAAQQFF. CDR3 in DNA: TGCGCCAGCAGCCGGGACTCGGGACTAGCGGCACAGCAGTTCTTC.

This clonotype has only a few counts. The chain joins TRBV19 to TRBJ1-1; possibly TRBD1 for D (5 bases). CDR1 and CDR2 from the germline V gene are LNHDA and SQIVND (reference sequence). CDR3 length: 15 amino acids. V dropped 1 base and J dropped 1 base, with 10 bases sitting between them. This CDR3 reads CASSIVTTANTEAFF. The CDR3 DNA sequence: TGTGCCAGTAGTATAGTCACGACAGCGAACACTGAAGCTTTCTTT.

The chain links TRBV27 to TRBJ2-3; the match to TRBD2 covers 10 bases. CDR1 and CDR2 (germline): MNHEY, SMNVEV (reference sequence). The trim removed 5 bases at V and 2 bases at J, leaving 7 bases unmatched. The CDR3 spans 16 residues. The CDR3 DNA reads TGTGCCAGCAGTCCTTGGACTAGCGGTTACACAGATACGCAGTATTTT. As protein: CASSPWTSGYTDTQYF.

At least ten counts were recorded for this clonotype. A much larger clone is a single base away; this may be a read error. V gene TRBV6-2 or TRBV6-3 combines with J gene TRBJ2-2; D remains unclear. Per the germline V gene, CDR1 is MNHEY and CDR2 is SVGEGT. CDR3 length: 13 amino acids. V gave up 2 bases and J gave up 3 bases, with 4 bases separating them. In DNA form, the CDR3 reads TGTGCCAGCAGTTACAGGGACACCGGGGAGCTGTTTTTT. As protein: CASSYRDTGELFF.

This clonotype turned up a few times. The chain uses TRBV10-3 and TRBJ1-1, with 10 bases lining up with TRBD1. The germline V gene encodes CDR1 ENHRY and CDR2 SYGVKD. V dropped 3 bases and J dropped 6; count of bases not matched to a gene: 7. The CDR3 has 15 amino acids. The CDR3 is CAISDVMTGGSEAFF. CDR3 DNA sequence: TGTGCCATCAGTGATGTTATGACAGGGGGCTCTGAAGCTTTCTTT.

This clonotype was counted a few times. The rearrangement links TRBV7-6 to TRBJ1-1; weak D call: TRBD1 (5 bases). The length of the CDR3 is 15 residues. The germline CDR1 and CDR2 sequences are SGHVS and FNYEAQ. V lost 4 bases, J lost 0 bases, and 12 bases lay in between. The CDR3 DNA sequence: TGTGCCAGCAGCTCAGGGAGGGATATGAACACTGAAGCTTTCTTT. Its protein is CASSSGRDMNTEAFF.

This clonotype came up a few times. The chain joins TRBV7-9 to TRBJ2-5; 8 bases line up with TRBD2. Germline lookup yields CDR1 SEHNR and CDR2 FQNEAQ (reference sequence). The CDR3 is 15 residues long. V lost 4 bases to trimming and J lost 4 bases; unmatched junction nucleotides: 8. In DNA form, the CDR3 reads TGTGCCAGCAGCTCTACATCGGGGGGGGGAGAGACCCAGTACTTC. This codes for CASSSTSGGGETQYF.

V gene TRBV29-1 combines with J gene TRBJ2-5; no definite D call. Germline assignment: CDR1 SQVTM and CDR2 ANQGSEA. The CDR3 spans 15 residues. Trimming cost V 2 bases and J 3 bases, with 16 bases left between them. In DNA, the CDR3 is TGCAGCGTTGAATCGGGCCGCGGAGAGAAAGAGACCCAGTACTTC. Its protein product is CSVESGRGEKETQYF.

J is TRBJ1-2 and V is TRBV7-9; no clear D gene. V was trimmed by 5 bases and J by 0 bases, leaving 10 bases between them. Germline values: CDR1 SEHNR, CDR2 FQNEAQ (reference sequence). The CDR3 has 14 amino acids. The chain's CDR3 is CASSQGATNYGYTF. The CDR3 region has the DNA TGTGCCAGCAGCCAAGGAGCTACTAACTATGGCTACACCTTC.

The sample holds many counts of this clonotype. DNA of the CDR3: TGTGCCAGCTTTAAAGAAAACACCGGGGAGCTGTTTTTT. Translated: CASFKENTGELFF. V is TRBV7-2 and J is TRBJ2-2; D gene unclear. The CDR3 loop spans 13 amino acids. From germline, CDR1 is SGHTA and CDR2 FQGNSA. The V gene lost 8 bases and the J gene lost 2 bases, with 9 bases spanning the gap. Looking up the rest from reference TRBV7-2 and TRBJ2-2 gives the full variable domain: GAGVSQSPSNKVTEKGKDVELRCDPISGHTALYWYRQSLGQGLEFLIYFQGNSAPDKSGLPSDRFSAERTGGSVSTLTIQRTQQEDSAVYLCASFKENTGELFFGEGSRLTVL.

V usage is TRBV6-2 or TRBV6-3 and J usage is TRBJ1-1; D remains unclear. Looked up from germline, CDR1 is MNHEY and CDR2 is SVGEGT. The CDR3 runs 10 residues. Trimming shortened V by 6 bases and J by 7 bases, and 6 bases separated the two germline ends. The CDR3 region has the DNA TGTGCCAGCAGGGCCGGTGAAGCTTTCTTT. Translated, it gives CASRAGEAFF.

This clonotype was recorded a few times. This sequence joins TRBV6-5 and TRBJ2-7; D is perhaps TRBD1 (5 bases). Trimming shortened V by 3 bases and J by 9 bases, and 15 bases separated the two germline ends. Germline CDR1 and CDR2: MNHEY and SVGAGI. This CDR3 region has 13 residues. Written as DNA, the CDR3 is TGTGCCAGCAGTTATAGGCAGGGAAGGGTGCAGTACTTC. It codes for CASSYRQGRVQYF.

The chain carries TRBV5-6 and TRBJ1-2; D ambiguous. Trimming removed 3 bases at V and 4 bases at J, with 10 bases between. Per germline, CDR1 SGHDT and CDR2 YYEEEE. This CDR3 is built from 13 residues. The CDR3 DNA follows: TGTGCCAGCAGCTCAACGGGATCCTATGGCTACACCTTC. Its translation is CASSSTGSYGYTF.

This rearrangement joins TRBV7-2 to TRBJ2-3, with D perhaps TRBD1 or TRBD2 (5 bases each). This CDR3 region has 17 residues. Deletions cut 0 bases from V and 0 bases from J, with 13 bases between. CDR1 and CDR2 from the germline V gene are SGHTA and FQGNSA. CDR3 in DNA: TGTGCCAGCAGCTTAGCGGCCGGGACCATCAGCACAGATACGCAGTATTTT. Its protein product is CASSLAAGTISTDTQYF. The full variable domain, in which reference TRBV7-2 and TRBJ2-3 provide the parts outside the CDR3, is GAGVSQSPSNKVTEKGKDVELRCDPISGHTALYWYRQSLGQGLEFLIYFQGNSAPDKSGLPSDRFSAERTGGSVSTLTIQRTQQEDSAVYLCASSLAAGTISTDTQYFGPGTRLTVL.

This clonotype was observed a few times. The gene calls are TRBV18 and TRBJ2-3, with TRBD2 matching 9 bases. Unmatched junction bases numbered 5, after V lost 3 bases and J lost 1 base. Germline V gene data show CDR1 as KGHSH and CDR2 as LQKENI. The length of the CDR3 is 16 residues. CDR3 in DNA: TGTGCCAGCTCACCCTGGACTAGCGATGGCACAGATACGCAGTATTTT. It yields the protein CASSPWTSDGTDTQYF. The full variable domain, with the rest looked up from reference TRBV18 and TRBJ2-3, is NAGVMQNPRHLVRRRGQEARLRCSPMKGHSHVYWYRQLPEEGLKFMVYLQKENIIDESGMPKERFSAEFPKEGPSILRIQQVVRGDSAAYFCASSPWTSDGTDTQYFGPGTRLTVL.

The sample holds a few counts of this clonotype. V and J are TRBV2 and TRBJ2-4; D uncertain. Germline-derived CDR1 and CDR2 are SNHLY and FYNNEI. V was cut by 4 bases and J by 0 bases, with 10 bases left in between. The CDR3 has 15 amino acids. This CDR3 reads CASSVRRLAKNIQYF. CDR3 sequence (DNA): TGTGCCAGCAGTGTCCGTCGCCTAGCCAAAAACATTCAGTACTTC.